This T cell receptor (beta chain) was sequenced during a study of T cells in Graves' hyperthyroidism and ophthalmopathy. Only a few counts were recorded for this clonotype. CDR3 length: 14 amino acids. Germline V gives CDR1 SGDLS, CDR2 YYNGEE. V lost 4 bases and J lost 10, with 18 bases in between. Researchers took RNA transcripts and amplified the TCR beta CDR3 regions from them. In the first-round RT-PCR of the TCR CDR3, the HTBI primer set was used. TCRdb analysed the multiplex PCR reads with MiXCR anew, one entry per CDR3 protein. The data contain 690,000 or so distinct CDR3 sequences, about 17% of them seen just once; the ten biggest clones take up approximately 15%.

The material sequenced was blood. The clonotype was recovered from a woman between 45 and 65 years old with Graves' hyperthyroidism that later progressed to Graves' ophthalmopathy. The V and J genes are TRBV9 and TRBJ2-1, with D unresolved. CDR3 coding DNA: TGTGCCAGCAGCCTACCAAGGGCGGCCGAGGAGCAGTTCTTC. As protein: CASSLPRAAEEQFF.